Listed below are T cell receptor beta chains from one sample, sequenced in a study of early T cells in non-severe SARS-CoV-2 infection. MiXCR, applied by TCRdb to the 5' RACE reads, yields one record per CDR3 protein. Of tens of thousands of distinct CDR3 sequences in the sample, 9% to 9.5% were seen once. Sequenced sample: whole blood. The receptors here all came from an adult who was a healthcare worker with PCR-confirmed SARS-CoV-2 infection or an uninfected control (not recorded which). The CDR3 runs from the conserved cysteine through the conserved F or W. A D gene is named only where the DNA matches it firmly. Clone size is shown for a subset of rows, as once, few, many or a class of expanded clone.

CDR3nt	CDR3aa	abundance	v_gene	j_gene	d_gene
TGCAGCGTTGACCCCATGGGGGGGGACAATGAGCAGTTCTTC	CSVDPMGGDNEQFF	many	TRBV29-1	TRBJ2-1	TRBD2
TGTGCCATCAGTCCCTGGGAAATCCAGCGGGGGAGCACAGATACGCAGTATTTT	CAISPWEIQRGSTDTQYF	many	TRBV10-3	TRBJ2-3	TRBD2
TGTGCCAGCAGCCTGGACAGGGCCTCTAACTATGGCTACACCTTC	CASSLDRASNYGYTF	many	TRBV11-2	TRBJ1-2	TRBD1
TGCGCCAGCACCCAATCCCGGGATGGACAAGAGACCCAGTACTTC	CASTQSRDGQETQYF	few	TRBV5-1	TRBJ2-5	-
TGCAGTGCTAGAAAAGGTTTACGGGCACCCCTCCACTTT	CSARKGLRAPLHF	many	TRBV20-1	TRBJ1-6	-
TGTGCCAGCAGCTTAGCGGACTCCTACAATGAGCAGTTCTTC	CASSLADSYNEQFF	-	TRBV7-2	TRBJ2-1	-
TGTGCCAGCAGCTTGGGTAGCAGGGGAGCCAACGAGCAGTACTTC	CASSLGSRGANEQYF	many	TRBV5-6	TRBJ2-7	-
TGTGCCAGCAGCAAACAGGAGTACGAGCAGTACTTC	CASSKQEYEQYF	many	TRBV7-9	TRBJ2-7	-
TGTGCCAGCTCCCGGGCCAGCTACACCTTC	CASSRASYTF	many	TRBV21-1	TRBJ1-2	-
TGTGCCAGCAGCCGACGTAAGGGGGCGTCCAGCACAGATACGCAGTATTTT	CASSRRKGASSTDTQYF	many	TRBV11-2	TRBJ2-3	TRBD1
TGTGCCAGCAATCCCAAGGGGAGCTACGAGCAGTACTTC	CASNPKGSYEQYF	-	TRBV25-1	TRBJ2-7	-
TGTGCCAGCAGCTTGGGAGCCAGTGATAACACCGGGGAGCTGTTTTTT	CASSLGASDNTGELFF	-	TRBV7-2	TRBJ2-2	-
TGTGCCAGCCGACTTAATGAAAAACTGTTTTTT	CASRLNEKLFF	many	TRBV6-6	TRBJ1-4	-
TGTGCCAGCTCACCACCCACAGATACGCAGTATTTT	CASSPPTDTQYF	many	TRBV18	TRBJ2-3	-
TGTGCCAGCAGCCAAGGCACTAGCGGGGTGACAGATACGCAGTATTTT	CASSQGTSGVTDTQYF	many	TRBV3-1	TRBJ2-3	TRBD2
TGTGCCAGCAGTTTATCTGAGGTTAGCGGGGGCTACGAGCAGTACTTC	CASSLSEVSGGYEQYF	-	TRBV27	TRBJ2-7	TRBD2
TGCGCCAGCACCGGGACTAGCGGGGGGACCCTTAGCACAGATACGCAGTATTTT	CASTGTSGGTLSTDTQYF	many	TRBV5-1	TRBJ2-3	TRBD2
TGTGCCAGCAGCCCCAGGCCCTCAGATACGCAGTATTTT	CASSPRPSDTQYF	many	TRBV3-1	TRBJ2-3	-
TGTGCCAGCAGCCAAGGGCTAGGGAACAGCTACGAGCAGTACTTC	CASSQGLGNSYEQYF	many	TRBV14	TRBJ2-7	-
TGTGCCAGCAGTTCCCGGCAGGGAAACACTGAAGCTTTCTTT	CASSSRQGNTEAFF	-	TRBV27	TRBJ1-1	-
TGTGCCAGCAGCTTAAGGGGTGACGGTGAGCAGTTCTTC	CASSLRGDGEQFF	few	TRBV7-3	TRBJ2-1	-
TGTGCCAGCTCACTTACACAGGTGAACACTGAAGCTTTCTTT	CASSLTQVNTEAFF	many	TRBV18	TRBJ1-1	-
TGCAGTGCTAGAGCTCAGGTCTACATGAACACTGAAGCTTTCTTT	CSARAQVYMNTEAFF	many	TRBV20-1	TRBJ1-1	-
TGTGCCAGCAGTGCCACTCGGGACAGGGACTCCTACGAGCAGTACTTC	CASSATRDRDSYEQYF	many	TRBV25-1	TRBJ2-7	TRBD1
TGTGCCAGCAGCTTTAACAGGGATGGCAATCAGCCCCAGCATTTT	CASSFNRDGNQPQHF	few	TRBV5-5	TRBJ1-5	-
TGCGCCAGCAGCCAAGAGACGACTTGGAACACTGAAGCTTTCTTT	CASSQETTWNTEAFF	many	TRBV4-3	TRBJ1-1	-
TGTGCCATCAGTGATGGGGACGGTAACAATGAGCAGTTCTTC	CAISDGDGNNEQFF	many	TRBV10-3	TRBJ2-1	-
TGTGCCAGCAGCTTAGATTTCCGGGCCGAGAATGAGCAGTTCTTC	CASSLDFRAENEQFF	-	TRBV11-2	TRBJ2-1	-
TGTGCCAGCAGCTTGTTTAGCGGGCACTACAATGAGCAGTTCTTC	CASSLFSGHYNEQFF	many	TRBV5-6	TRBJ2-1	TRBD2
TGTGCCAGCAGCCAGCGGGCAGGTGAAAAACTGTTTTTT	CASSQRAGEKLFF	-	TRBV7-2	TRBJ1-4	-
TGCGCCAGCAGCTTGGGTATAGGGGCCGCAGGAGGCTACACCTTC	CASSLGIGAAGGYTF	many	TRBV5-1	TRBJ1-2	-
TGTGCCAGCAGTAACAGGGCCTATGAGCAGTTCTTC	CASSNRAYEQFF	many	TRBV2	TRBJ2-1	-
TGCGCCAGCAGACGGGCAGGGGAAGCAGATACGCAGTATTTT	CASRRAGEADTQYF	many	TRBV5-1	TRBJ2-3	-
TGCAGTGCTAGTCCGGGGTTAGGACAGCCCCAGCATTTT	CSASPGLGQPQHF	many	TRBV20-1	TRBJ1-5	-
TGTGCCAGCAGTGAATCGGACAGGGTAACAGATACGCAGTATTTT	CASSESDRVTDTQYF	-	TRBV25-1	TRBJ2-3	TRBD1
TGCAGCGTTGGTAAAGGTCAGTTGGAGCAGTTCTTC	CSVGKGQLEQFF	-	TRBV29-1	TRBJ2-1	-
TGTGCCAGCAGCTTAGGTGGATATACCATATATTTT	CASSLGGYTIYF	many	TRBV13	TRBJ1-3	-